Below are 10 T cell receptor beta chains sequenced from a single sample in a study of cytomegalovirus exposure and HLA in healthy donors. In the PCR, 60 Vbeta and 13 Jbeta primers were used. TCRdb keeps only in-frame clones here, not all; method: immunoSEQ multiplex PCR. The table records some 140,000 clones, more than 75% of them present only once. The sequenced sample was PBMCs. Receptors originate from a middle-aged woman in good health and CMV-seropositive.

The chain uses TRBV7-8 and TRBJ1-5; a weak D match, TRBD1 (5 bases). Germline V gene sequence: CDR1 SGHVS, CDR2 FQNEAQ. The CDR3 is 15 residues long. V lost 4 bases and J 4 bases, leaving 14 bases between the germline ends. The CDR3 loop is CASSSPGGRNQPQHF. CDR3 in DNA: TGTGCCAGCAGCTCCCCCGGGGGTCGAAATCAGCCCCAGCATTTT.

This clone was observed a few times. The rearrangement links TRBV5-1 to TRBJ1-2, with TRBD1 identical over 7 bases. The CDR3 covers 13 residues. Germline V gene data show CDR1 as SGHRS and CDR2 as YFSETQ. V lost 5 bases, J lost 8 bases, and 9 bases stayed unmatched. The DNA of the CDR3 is TGCGCCAGCAGGGGAGGACAGGATACCGGCTACACCTTC. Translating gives CASRGGQDTGYTF.

CDR3 bases: TGTGCCAGCAGCTTAGGACTAGCGGGGGGCCTAAGCTCCTACAATGAGCAGTTCTTC. As protein: CASSLGLAGGLSSYNEQFF. The chain links TRBV13 to TRBJ2-1; the match to TRBD2 covers 12 bases. V trimming: 0 bases; J trimming: 0 bases; junction bases outside the gene matches: 6. The CDR3 consists of 19 residues. CDR1 is PRHDT and CDR2 is FYEKMQ in the germline V gene (reference sequence).

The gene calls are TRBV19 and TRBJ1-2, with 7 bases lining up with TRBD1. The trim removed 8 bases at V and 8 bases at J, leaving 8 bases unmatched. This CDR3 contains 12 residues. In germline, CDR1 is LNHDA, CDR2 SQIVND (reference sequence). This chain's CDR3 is CASADRRKGYTF. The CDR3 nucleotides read TGTGCCAGTGCGGACAGGCGTAAAGGCTACACCTTC.

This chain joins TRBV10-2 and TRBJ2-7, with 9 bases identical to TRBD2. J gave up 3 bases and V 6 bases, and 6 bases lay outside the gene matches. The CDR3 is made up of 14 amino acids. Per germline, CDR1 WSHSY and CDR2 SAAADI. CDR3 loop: CASRTSGRHYEQYF. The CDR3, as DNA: TGCGCCAGCAGGACCAGCGGGAGGCACTACGAGCAGTACTTC.

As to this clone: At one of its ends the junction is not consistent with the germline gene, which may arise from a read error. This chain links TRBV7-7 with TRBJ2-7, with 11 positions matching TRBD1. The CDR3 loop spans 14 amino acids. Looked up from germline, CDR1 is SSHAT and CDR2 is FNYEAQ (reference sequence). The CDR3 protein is CASSLVGTGGEQYF. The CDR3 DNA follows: TGTGCTAGCAGCTTAGTGGGGACAGGGGGCGAGCAGTACTTC. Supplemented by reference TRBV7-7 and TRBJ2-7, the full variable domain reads GAGVSQSPRYKVTKRGQDVTLRCDPISSHATLYWYQQALGQGPEFLTYFNYEAQPDKSGLPSDRFSAERPEGSISTLTIQRTEQRDSAMYRCASSLVGTGGEQYFGPGTRLTVT.

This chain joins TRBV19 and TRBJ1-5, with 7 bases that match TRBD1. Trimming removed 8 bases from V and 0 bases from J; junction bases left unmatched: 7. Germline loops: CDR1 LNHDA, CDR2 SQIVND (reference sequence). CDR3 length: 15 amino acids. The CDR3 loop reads CASRPGQYSNQPQHF. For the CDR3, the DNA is TGTGCCAGTCGACCGGGACAGTATAGCAATCAGCCCCAGCATTTT.

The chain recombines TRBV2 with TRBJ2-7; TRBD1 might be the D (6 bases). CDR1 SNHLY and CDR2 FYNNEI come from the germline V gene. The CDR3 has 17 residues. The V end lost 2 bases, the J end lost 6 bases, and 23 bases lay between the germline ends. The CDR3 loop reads CASSESAPGTYTGEQYF. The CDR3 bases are TGTGCCAGCAGTGAATCAGCACCCGGGACATACACGGGCGAGCAGTACTTC. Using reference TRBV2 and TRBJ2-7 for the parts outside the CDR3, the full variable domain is EPEVTQTPSHQVTQMGQEVILRCVPISNHLYFYWYRQILGQKVEFLVSFYNNEISEKSEIFDDQFSVERPDGSNFTLKIRSTKLEDSAMYFCASSESAPGTYTGEQYFGPGTRLTVT.

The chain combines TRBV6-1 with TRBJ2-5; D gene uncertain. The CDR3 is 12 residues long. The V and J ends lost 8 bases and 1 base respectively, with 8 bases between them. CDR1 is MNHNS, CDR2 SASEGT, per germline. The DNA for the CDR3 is TGTGCCAGCGGGCAGACCCAAGAGACCCAGTACTTC. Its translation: CASGQTQETQYF.

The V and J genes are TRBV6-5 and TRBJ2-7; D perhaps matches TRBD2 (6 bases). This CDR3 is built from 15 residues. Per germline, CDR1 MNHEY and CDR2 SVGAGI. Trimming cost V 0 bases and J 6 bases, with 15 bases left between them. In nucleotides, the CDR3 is TGTGCCAGCAGTTACTCGAATTCGGGAGACGGCGAGCAGTACTTC. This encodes CASSYSNSGDGEQYF.